This T cell receptor (beta chain) is drawn from a study of blood T cells in healthy people across ages. Study summary: Through template switching, about one barcoded beta molecule was captured per two T cells, as measured in model experiments.

Details on this clonotype: Its specificity is unknown.

Germline CDR1 and CDR2: DFQATT and SNEGSKA (reference sequence). This CDR3 spans 14 amino acids. Next came a second PCR, run for about 7 to 12 cycles, which used a sample-barcoded 5' primer along with a J-beta primer mix. Each CDR3 protein is one row after TCRdb ran MiXCR on the 5' RACE reads. This sample has around 750,000 distinct CDR3 sequences, with around half found just once. Study-level findings and limits: The diversity estimates, figures obtained from one million T cells, were considered underestimates.

This TCR came from a man of 80 years or more in good health. Source material: blood. The chain uses TRBV20-1 and TRBJ2-4; 11 bases match TRBD2. The DNA end is more similar to TRBJ2-7, so the J call may be wrong. The CDR3, as DNA: TGCAGTGCCACCACTAGCGGGAGACCCTACGAGCAGTACTTC. The encoded protein is CSATTSGRPYEQYF.